This TCR beta chain comes out of a study of T cells after yellow fever vaccination. Turning to the study itself: Fractions of limited cellularity were prepared by means of SMART-Seq v4 Ultra Low Input.

Deletions cut 0 bases from V and 0 bases from J, with 4 bases between. Germline-derived CDR1 and CDR2 are SGHRS and YFSETQ. The CDR3 contains 14 residues. Broader study findings: Reappearance after the booster was seen for most primary-vaccination clones, at approximately 97% CD4 and 88% CD8. A limited proportion of clonotypes was detected within both the CD4 and CD8 compartments.

The table lists this clonotype with many counts. Antigen unknown. TCRdb redid the calling of the 5' RACE reads with MiXCR, one entry per CDR3 protein. The table lists 250,000 to 300,000 distinct CDR3 sequences, approximately 10% of them singletons. The material was CD4+ T cells sorted from PBMCs, obtained 5 days after the yellow fever booster vaccination. J is TRBJ1-5 and V is TRBV5-1; D remains unclear. The receptor's source is a young man who received the YFV17D yellow fever vaccine. The CDR3 DNA is TGCGCCAGCAGCTTGGGGGGTAGCAATCAGCCCCAGCATTTT. Protein sequence: CASSLGGSNQPQHF.